This is a list of T cell receptor beta chains from one sample in a study of T-cell reconstitution after alpha-beta-depleted transplantation in children. Via MiXCR, TCRdb re-called the PCR reads, giving one row per CDR3 protein. The sample lists about 460,000 distinct CDR3 sequences, about an eighth occurring once. The sample consisted of PBMCs, mostly from graft donor cells, taken 180 days after TCRalphabeta/CD19-depleted stem cell transplant. Receptors originate from a female patient aged 2-10 years who had a stem cell transplant for aplastic anemia, so the T cells may come from the graft donor. Both conserved end residues are part of each CDR3. A D gene is named only where the DNA matches it firmly. Size is omitted from some rows. Given values are once, few, many or a class for expanded clones.

size | J | V | D | DNA | CDR3
few | TRBJ2-5 | TRBV20-1 | - | TGCAGTGCCCTAACCTGGACCCAGTACTTC | CSALTWTQYF
few | TRBJ2-5 | TRBV6-2/TRBV6-3 | - | TGTGCCAGCGGGACGCCCGGGCGGGCCGCTGAAGAGACCCAGTACTTC | CASGTPGRAAEETQYF
few | TRBJ2-7 | TRBV20-1 | - | TGCAGTGCCAAGAAGTTCGGGGAGTTTATCGAGCAGTACTTC | CSAKKFGEFIEQYF
- | TRBJ2-1 | TRBV27 | TRBD1 | TGTGCCAGCATTGATGGGACCTCAGGGGGCCTGGACAATGAGCAGTTCTTC | CASIDGTSGGLDNEQFF
once | TRBJ1-2 | TRBV7-9 | - | TGTGCCAGCAGCTTAGAGTCGGGGTATGGCTACACCTTC | CASSLESGYGYTF
few | TRBJ2-1 | TRBV7-2 | - | TGTGCCAGCAGCTACGATGAATACGAGCAGTTCTTC | CASSYDEYEQFF
- | TRBJ2-4 | TRBV29-1 | - | TGCAGCGTTGAAACTGGAAACATTCAGTACTTC | CSVETGNIQYF
few | TRBJ2-1 | TRBV28 | TRBD2 | TGTGCCAGCAGATTCGAAGCGGGGGATCGGAACAATGAGCAGTTCTTC | CASRFEAGDRNNEQFF
- | TRBJ2-4 | TRBV7-2 | - | TGTGCCAGCAGCCTAGGGCCCCGGAGGGCCAAAAACATTCAGTACTTC | CASSLGPRRAKNIQYF
- | TRBJ2-6 | TRBV10-3 | - | TGTGCCATCAGTGTATTTGAGTTACTTCCACCTAAAGCCTCCTTCTCTGGGGCCAACGTCCTGACTTTC | CAISVFELLPPKASFSGANVLTF
few | TRBJ2-1 | TRBV20-1 | - | TGCAGTGCCTGTCGGGGGGAAGGGGGAGATGAGCAGTTCTTC | CSACRGEGGDEQFF
- | TRBJ1-2 | TRBV20-1 | TRBD1 | TGCAGTGCCCGGACAGGGGGCGATAGTGGCTACACCTTC | CSARTGGDSGYTF
few | TRBJ1-1 | TRBV7-2 | - | TGTGCCAGCAGCCCCTTCGGGGGGGGGACTGAAGCTTTCTTT | CASSPFGGGTEAFF
many | TRBJ2-3 | TRBV12-3/TRBV12-4 | - | TGTGCCAGCAGTTCAACCGAGAATCGACAGCCAGATACGCAGTATTTT | CASSSTENRQPDTQYF
- | TRBJ2-1 | TRBV7-9 | TRBD2 | TGTGCCACCCTGGGCGGCCGGGAGGATAAGAGAAATGAGCAGTTCTTC | CATLGGREDKRNEQFF
few | TRBJ1-5 | TRBV6-1 | TRBD1 | TGTGCCAGCAGCCGAGACAGGGCCAATAGCAATCAGCCCCAGCATTTT | CASSRDRANSNQPQHF
- | TRBJ2-3 | TRBV24-1 | - | TGTGCCACCAGTGACCCTCGCGATACGCAGTATTTT | CATSDPRDTQYF
- | TRBJ2-3 | TRBV20-1 | - | TGCAGTGCTAGAGAGGGTGGTTTCACAGATACGCAGTATTTT | CSAREGGFTDTQYF
- | TRBJ2-7 | TRBV6-2/TRBV6-3 | TRBD1 | TGTGCCAGCAGGCAACCGGGACAGGGCTACGAGCAGTACTTC | CASRQPGQGYEQYF
- | TRBJ1-3 | TRBV19 | TRBD1 | TGTGCCAGTAGTGTCGGGACAGGGGACGGAAACACCATATATTTT | CASSVGTGDGNTIYF
many | TRBJ2-2 | TRBV29-1 | - | TGCAGCGTGACCGGAGCCCAGGGGGAGCTGTTTTTT | CSVTGAQGELFF
few | TRBJ2-7 | TRBV9 | TRBD2 | TGTGCCAGCAGCCGGGGGGGACTGGAAAACTACGAGCAGTACTTC | CASSRGGLENYEQYF
- | TRBJ2-1 | TRBV20-1 | TRBD2 | TGCAGTGCTAGGGACTTTAGCGGGAGAACCCACTACAATGAGCAGTTCTTC | CSARDFSGRTHYNEQFF
- | TRBJ2-7 | TRBV28 | TRBD2 | TGTGCCAGCAGTTTACTAGCGGGAGGAAACGAGCAGTACTTC | CASSLLAGGNEQYF
many | TRBJ1-1 | TRBV12-3/TRBV12-4 | - | TGTGCCAGCATCGGACCGGGACCTGAAGCTTTCTTT | CASIGPGPEAFF
- | TRBJ2-1 | TRBV5-1 | TRBD1 | TGCGCCAGCAGCTTGTCCCGGACAGGGGGCTACAATGAGCAGTTCTTC | CASSLSRTGGYNEQFF
many | TRBJ2-7 | TRBV29-1 | TRBD1 | TGCAGCGTGATAGGACAGGGAAGGAGTTACGAGCAGTACTTC | CSVIGQGRSYEQYF
few | TRBJ2-4 | TRBV28 | TRBD2 | TGTGCCAGCAGTAACAACGGGAGGGCCGGCAAAAACATTCAGTACTTC | CASSNNGRAGKNIQYF